The clone carrying this T cell receptor (beta chain) was counted only a few times. Germline loops: CDR1 SGHTA, CDR2 FQGNSA. Trimming pared 1 base from V and 4 bases from J, leaving 2 bases between. The CDR3 is made up of 12 amino acids. The data derive from a study of patients and donors after allogeneic stem cell transplantation. TCRdb analysed the RT-PCR reads with MiXCR anew, one entry per CDR3 protein. This table has tens of thousands of distinct CDR3 sequences, 37% appearing once. The origin of this receptor is a human donor who was either an allogeneic HSCT recipient or a stem cell or donor lymphocyte infusion donor (not recorded which). It is not recorded whose cells these are; they may come from a transplant donor. This chain joins TRBV7-2 and TRBJ1-3; D is unresolved. The sample comprised blood, either unsorted or a sorted T cell fraction (not recorded which). The CDR3 sequence: CASSLVGNTIYF. CDR3 sequence (DNA): TGTGCCAGCAGCTTAGTCGGAAACACCATATATTTT.